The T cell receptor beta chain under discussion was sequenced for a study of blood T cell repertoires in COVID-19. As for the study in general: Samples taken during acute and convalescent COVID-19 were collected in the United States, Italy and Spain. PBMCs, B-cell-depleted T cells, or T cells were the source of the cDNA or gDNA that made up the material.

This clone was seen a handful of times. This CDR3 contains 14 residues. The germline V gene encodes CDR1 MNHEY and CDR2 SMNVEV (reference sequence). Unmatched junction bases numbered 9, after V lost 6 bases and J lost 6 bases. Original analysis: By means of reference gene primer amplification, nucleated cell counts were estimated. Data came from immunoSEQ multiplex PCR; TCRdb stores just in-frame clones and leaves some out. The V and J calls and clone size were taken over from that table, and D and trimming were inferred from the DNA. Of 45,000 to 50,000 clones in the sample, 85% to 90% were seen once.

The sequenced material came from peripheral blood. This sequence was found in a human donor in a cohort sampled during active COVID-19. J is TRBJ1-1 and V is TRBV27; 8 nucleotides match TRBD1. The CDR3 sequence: CASSPGQGLPEAFF. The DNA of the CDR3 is TGTGCCAGCAGCCCAGGACAGGGTTTGCCTGAAGCTTTCTTT.